The 26 T cell receptor beta chains below all came from one sample that was sequenced in a study of persistence of HIV-infected CD4 T cells. The immunoSEQ assay was version 4, run in survey mode. Method: immunoSEQ multiplex PCR; TCRdb's copy keeps in-frame clones and lacks some. Counted here are about 43,000 clones, more than 75% occurring once; the ten biggest clones make up around 14%. These TCRs are of unknown antigen specificity. The stimulus was an HIV-1 Gag 15-mer peptide pool, around 1.1 ug/peptide/mL. CD40L/CD69 double-negative CD45RO-high memory CD4+ T cells were collected. Sequenced here: CD4+ T cells sorted from PBMCs after approximately 19-hour stimulation, sampled from a patient who received antiretroviral therapy. The receptors derive from an adult man with HIV who was CMV-seropositive.

The genes are TRBV27 and TRBJ2-3; 9 bases line up with TRBD2. J was trimmed by 7 bases and V by 2 bases; bases with no gene match: 7. This CDR3 is 15 amino acids long. Germline V gives CDR1 MNHEY, CDR2 SMNVEV (reference sequence). The CDR3, as DNA: TGTGCCAGCAGTTTAAAAGGGCTAGCGGGAAATACGCAGTATTTT. This encodes CASSLKGLAGNTQYF.

This chain links TRBV3-1 (or the pseudogene TRBV3-2) with TRBJ1-4, with 11 nucleotides matching TRBD1. Trimming cost V 4 bases and J 4 bases; bases outside gene matches: 11. The V gene's germline CDR1 is LGHDT and CDR2 YNNKEL (reference sequence). The CDR3 totals 18 residues. The CDR3 loop is CASSLLYGQGADNEKLFF. Written as DNA, the CDR3 is TGTGCCAGCAGCCTTCTCTATGGACAGGGGGCTGATAATGAAAAACTGTTTTTT.

V and J are TRBV6-6 and TRBJ2-5; a weak D match, TRBD2 (6 bases). This CDR3 comprises 14 residues. V was shortened by 2 bases and J by 1 base, with 8 bases between the two germline ends. CDR1 and CDR2 (germline): MNHNY, SVGAGI (reference sequence). This CDR3 is CASSYRESQETQYF. Written as DNA, the CDR3 is TGTGCCAGCAGTTACCGGGAGAGCCAAGAGACCCAGTACTTC.

By frequency in the sample, this clone is medium-sized. The J gene is TRBJ1-3, the V gene TRBV19; D is undetermined. Trimming removed 5 bases from V and 0 bases from J, with 8 bases in between. The germline V gene has CDR1 LNHDA and CDR2 SQIVND (reference sequence). The CDR3 has 14 amino acids. This CDR3 reads CASSVDYSGNTIYF. Here the CDR3 DNA reads TGTGCCAGTAGTGTTGATTACTCTGGAAACACCATATATTTT.

The rearrangement uses TRBV12-5 and TRBJ1-3; weak D call: TRBD1 (6 bases). The CDR3 runs 17 residues. CDR1 is LGHNT, CDR2 FRNRAP, per germline. V was shortened by 0 bases and J by 6 bases, with 18 bases between the two germline ends. CDR3 nucleotide sequence: TGTGCTAGTGGTTTGGTTCCCTGGCGGCAGGGGACAAACACCATATATTTT. As protein: CASGLVPWRQGTNTIYF.

The chain carries TRBV4-1 and TRBJ2-2; D not certain. CDR1 is MGHRA, CDR2 YSYEKL, per germline. V dropped 4 bases and J dropped 4 bases, with 13 bases sitting between them. This CDR3 spans 15 amino acids. The CDR3, as DNA: TGCGCCAGCAGCCTCGACCCTTCCGGCACCGGGGAGCTGTTTTTT. Amino acids: CASSLDPSGTGELFF.

This chain uses TRBV11-1 with TRBJ1-5; D not certain. The V end was cut by 4 bases, the J end by 0 bases, with 4 bases between. Germline lookup yields CDR1 SGHAT and CDR2 FQDESV (reference sequence). The CDR3 runs to 13 residues. The CDR3 DNA is TGTGCCAGCAGCTGGGATAGCAATCAGCCCCAGCATTTT. Protein: CASSWDSNQPQHF.

The rearrangement uses TRBV4-1 and TRBJ2-2; TRBD1 aligns across 8 bases. The germline gives CDR1 MGHRA, CDR2 YSYEKL. CDR3 length: 17 amino acids. V lost 4 bases and J lost 7; bases outside the gene matches: 14. CDR3 coding DNA: TGCGCCAGCAGCCGTGGCCGGCGTACAGGGGGGAACGGGGAGCTGTTTTTT. Protein sequence: CASSRGRRTGGNGELFF.

The rearrangement uses TRBV21-1 and TRBJ1-5; TRBD1, as called in the table, went unchecked against the DNA. TRBV21-1 is a listed pseudogene. The CDR3 sequence is 14 residues long. The DNA of the CDR3 is TGTGCCAGCAGCAATCAGTCGTCATTTCAGCCCCAGCATTTT. Translated, it gives CASSNQSSFQPQHF.

The rearrangement links TRBV27 to TRBJ1-4, with D perhaps TRBD1 (6 bases). The V end was cut by 3 bases, the J end by 3 bases, with 14 bases between. This CDR3 is built from 16 residues. Germline V gene lookup returns CDR1 MNHEY and CDR2 SMNVEV (reference sequence). The CDR3 bases are TGTGCCAGCAGTTTGGGGGGGCGATCCCCTAATGAAAAACTGTTTTTT. Amino acid sequence: CASSLGGRSPNEKLFF.

The chain is built from TRBV30 and TRBJ2-3; 7 bases agree with TRBD1. Looked up from germline, CDR1 is GTSNPN and CDR2 is SVGIG (reference sequence). V trimming: 3 bases; J trimming: 1 base; junction bases outside the gene matches: 10. This CDR3 is built from 16 residues. The CDR3 sequence: CAWRFFDRVRTDTQYF. DNA of the CDR3: TGTGCCTGGAGGTTTTTTGACAGGGTGCGCACAGATACGCAGTATTTT.

This sequence joins TRBV5-6 and TRBJ2-3; 10 positions match TRBD2. Germline CDR1 and CDR2: SGHDT and YYEEEE. The CDR3 sequence is 16 residues long. V lost 2 bases to trimming and J lost 1 base; unmatched junction nucleotides: 4. CDR3 protein: CASSFPSGSGTDTQYF. In DNA form, the CDR3 reads TGTGCCAGCAGCTTTCCTAGCGGGAGTGGCACAGATACGCAGTATTTT.

This clone was recorded once. The CDR3 loop is CASSPQGREAPSTDTQYF. The DNA of the CDR3 is TGTGCCAGCTCACCACAAGGGCGGGAGGCCCCTAGCACAGATACGCAGTATTTT. This chain joins TRBV18 and TRBJ2-3, with 8 positions matching TRBD2. Germline V lookup: CDR1 KGHSH, CDR2 LQKENI. Trimming at V came to 1 base and at J to 0 bases, leaving 9 bases not matched to a gene. The CDR3 totals 18 residues. The whole variable domain, remainder taken from reference TRBV18 and TRBJ2-3, is NAGVMQNPRHLVRRRGQEARLRCSPMKGHSHVYWYRQLPEEGLKFMVYLQKENIIDESGMPKERFSAEFPKEGPSILRIQQVVRGDSAAYFCASSPQGREAPSTDTQYFGPGTRLTVL.

This clone was seen a few times. This chain links TRBV24-1 with TRBJ1-2; no clear D. V dropped 4 bases and J dropped 7 bases, with 9 bases sitting between them. The CDR3 is 12 amino acids. Germline CDR1 reads KGHDR; CDR2 reads SFDVKD. The CDR3 DNA reads TGTGCCACCAGTGACCAAAATGGTGGCTACACCTTC. It encodes CATSDQNGGYTF.

The DNA of the CDR3 is TGTGCCAGCAGCTCGCAGGGGGCAGGGGAGACCCAGTACTTC. It codes for CASSSQGAGETQYF. This chain uses TRBV3-1 (or the pseudogene TRBV3-2) with TRBJ2-5; 8 bases match TRBD1. The CDR3 runs to 14 residues. Germline trimming cut 5 bases from V and 5 bases from J; bases unmatched to any gene: 7. Germline V gene data show CDR1 as LGHDT and CDR2 as YNNKEL (reference sequence).

The chain combines TRBV6-1 with TRBJ2-7; TRBD2 matches 12 bases. The DNA end favors TRBJ2-1, so the J call may be wrong. CDR1 is MNHNS, CDR2 SASEGT, per germline. This CDR3 has 16 residues. The CDR3 DNA reads TGTGCCAGCAGTGGGACTAGCGGGACCATCCAAGAGACCCAGTTCTTC. It is translated as CASSGTSGTIQETQFF.

The chain employs TRBV6-5 and TRBJ1-6, with 7 bases fitting TRBD1. The CDR3 has 15 amino acids. CDR1 and CDR2 from the germline V gene are MNHEY and SVGAGI. V lost 0 bases, J lost 10 bases, and 6 bases stayed unmatched. CDR3 residues: CASSYSYRGKSPLHF. CDR3 in DNA: TGTGCCAGCAGTTACTCTTACAGGGGCAAGTCACCCCTCCACTTT.

The genes are TRBV7-9 and TRBJ2-4; D possibly corresponds to TRBD2 (5 bases). The V and J ends lost 4 bases and 0 bases respectively, with 10 bases between them. Germline V gene sequence: CDR1 SEHNR, CDR2 FQNEAQ (reference sequence). The CDR3 has 15 residues. CDR3 sequence (DNA): TGTGCCAGCAGCTCGTCCGGGGTAGCCAAAAACATTCAGTACTTC. This sequence encodes CASSSSGVAKNIQYF.

This clone came up a few times. This rearrangement joins TRBV3-1 (or the pseudogene TRBV3-2) to TRBJ1-2; D is ambiguous. The CDR3 contains 15 residues. V was shortened by 0 bases and J by 0 bases, with 8 bases between the two germline ends. The germline V gene encodes CDR1 LGHDT and CDR2 YNNKEL (reference sequence). The CDR3 nucleotides are TGTGCCAGCAGCCAAGAGGCGACTCCTAACTATGGCTACACCTTC. Its translation: CASSQEATPNYGYTF.

This sequence joins TRBV10-1 and TRBJ2-2, with D unclear. CDR1 and CDR2 from the germline V gene are WNHNN and SYGVQD (reference sequence). V was cut by 4 bases and J by 4 bases, with 10 bases left in between. This CDR3 contains 14 residues. This CDR3 reads CASSVLFSTGELFF. The CDR3 bases are TGCGCCAGCAGTGTCCTTTTTAGCACCGGGGAGCTGTTTTTT.

This sequence joins TRBV6-4 and TRBJ1-5, with D possibly matching TRBD1 (5 bases). The germline V gene encodes CDR1 MRHNA and CDR2 SNTAGT. The CDR3 length is 14 residues. Trimming stripped 6 bases from V and 6 bases from J, with 15 bases between. DNA for the CDR3: TGTGCCAGCAGGGCCCGGGGGAGAGGTCAGCCCCAGCATTTT. Encoded protein: CASRARGRGQPQHF.

The chain has TRBV5-5 and TRBJ1-4, with a weak D call TRBD1 (5 bases). Germline V CDR1 and CDR2: SGHKS, YYEKEE (reference sequence). CDR3 length equals 15 residues. The V end lost 2 bases, the J end lost 0 bases, and 8 bases lay between the germline ends. DNA for the CDR3: TGTGCCAGCAGCTTCATCAGGGCAACTAATGAAAAACTGTTTTTT. Its protein product is CASSFIRATNEKLFF.

The chain recombines TRBV11-2 with TRBJ2-7; 11 nucleotides agree with TRBD2. The CDR3 totals 19 residues. V was pared by 1 base and J by 0 bases, with 11 bases of the junction left unmatched. Looked up from germline, CDR1 is SGHAT and CDR2 is FQNNGV. For the CDR3, the DNA is TGTGCCAGCAGCTTAGCTAACACCGGGACTAGCGGACCCTCCTACGAGCAGTACTTC. Encoded protein: CASSLANTGTSGPSYEQYF.

As to this clone: A read error may account for a junction end that differs from germline. This sequence joins TRBV20-1 and TRBJ2-7; D is unclear. The length of the CDR3 is 11 residues. CDR1 and CDR2 from the germline V gene are DFQATT and SNEGSKA (reference sequence). CDR3 in amino acids: CSARDLRQMIF. CDR3 DNA sequence: TGCAGTGCTAGAGATCTTCGGCAGATGATATTC.

The chain combines TRBV19 with TRBJ2-1; TRBD1 is a possible D gene (6 bases). The CDR3 is 15 residues long. The germline V and J ends were trimmed by 3 bases and 8 bases, with 17 bases remaining between them. The V gene's germline CDR1 is LNHDA and CDR2 SQIVND (reference sequence). The CDR3, as DNA: TGTGCCAGTAGTATGACCATTCAGGGGATGCATGAGCAGTTCTTC. It codes for CASSMTIQGMHEQFF.

A remark on this clone: One end of the junction is discordant with germline, which a read error may explain. The rearrangement links TRBV6-5 to TRBJ2-7, with D perhaps TRBD1 (5 bases). There are 12 residues in the CDR3. Germline V lookup: CDR1 MNHEY, CDR2 SVGAGI. The CDR3 DNA sequence: TGTGCCAGCTGTTATGACAGCTACGAGCAGTACTTC. Its translation is CASCYDSYEQYF.